This TCR beta chain was found in a study of cytomegalovirus exposure and HLA in healthy donors. Points from the study as a whole: Overall, roughly 150 TCR beta chains were annotated as cytomegalovirus-associated.

The PCR ran on 60 Vbeta and 13 Jbeta primers. This table comes from immunoSEQ multiplex PCR, and its TCRdb copy is limited to in-frame clones, with some not included. The sample lists roughly 200,000 clones; roughly 87% were seen once. The CDR3 extends over 14 amino acids. After removal of 6 bases from V and 4 bases from J, the junction contained 8 bases not matched to a gene. The V gene's germline CDR1 is SGHTA and CDR2 FQGNSA. All donors participated as healthy donors of bone marrow. This clone was observed once. Its antigen remains unknown. The TCR sequence derives from a man over 45 in good health and CMV-seronegative. The chain combines TRBV7-2 with TRBJ1-1; 7 nucleotides align to TRBD1. The sample comprised PBMCs. CDR3 sequence (DNA): TGTGCCAGCAGAAACAGGGGCGGTGGCACTGAAGCTTTCTTT. Protein sequence: CASRNRGGGTEAFF. Full variable domain (outside the CDR3, taken from reference TRBV7-2 and TRBJ1-1): GAGVSQSPSNKVTEKGKDVELRCDPISGHTALYWYRQSLGQGLEFLIYFQGNSAPDKSGLPSDRFSAERTGGSVSTLTIQRTQQEDSAVYLCASRNRGGGTEAFFGQGTRLTVV.